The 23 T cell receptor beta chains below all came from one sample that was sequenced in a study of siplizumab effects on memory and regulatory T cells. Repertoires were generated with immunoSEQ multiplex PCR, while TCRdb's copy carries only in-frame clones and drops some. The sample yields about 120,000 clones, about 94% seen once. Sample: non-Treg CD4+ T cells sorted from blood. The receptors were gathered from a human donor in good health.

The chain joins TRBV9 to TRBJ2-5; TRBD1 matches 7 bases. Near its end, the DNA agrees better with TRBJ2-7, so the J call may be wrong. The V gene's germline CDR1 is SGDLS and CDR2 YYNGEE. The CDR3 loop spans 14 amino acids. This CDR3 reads CASSPSQGWSEQYF. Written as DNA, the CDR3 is TGTGCCAGCAGCCCATCACAGGGGTGGAGCGAGCAGTACTTC.

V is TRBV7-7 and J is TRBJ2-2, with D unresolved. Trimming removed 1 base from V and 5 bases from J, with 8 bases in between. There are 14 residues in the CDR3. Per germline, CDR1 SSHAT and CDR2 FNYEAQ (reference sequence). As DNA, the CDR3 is TGTGCCAGCAGCTTAGGGGTGGAAACCGGGGAGCTGTTTTTT. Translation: CASSLGVETGELFF. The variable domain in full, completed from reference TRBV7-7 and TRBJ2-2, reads GAGVSQSPRYKVTKRGQDVTLRCDPISSHATLYWYQQALGQGPEFLTYFNYEAQPDKSGLPSDRFSAERPEGSISTLTIQRTEQRDSAMYRCASSLGVETGELFFGEGSRLTVL.

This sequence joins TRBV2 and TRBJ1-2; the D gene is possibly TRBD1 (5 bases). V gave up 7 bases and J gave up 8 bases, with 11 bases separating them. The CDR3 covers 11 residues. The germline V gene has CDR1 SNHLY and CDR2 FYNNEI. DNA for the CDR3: TGTGCCAGCACCCGGGGACCAGGCTACACCTTC. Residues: CASTRGPGYTF.

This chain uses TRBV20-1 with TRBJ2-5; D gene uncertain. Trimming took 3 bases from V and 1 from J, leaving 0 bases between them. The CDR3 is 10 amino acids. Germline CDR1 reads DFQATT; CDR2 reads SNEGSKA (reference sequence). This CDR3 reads CSASQETQYF. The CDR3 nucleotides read TGCAGTGCTAGCCAAGAGACCCAGTACTTC.

The CDR3 reads CAISEDTRWSYNEQFF. In DNA form, the CDR3 reads TGTGCCATCAGTGAGGACACCCGATGGTCCTACAATGAGCAGTTCTTC. This chain links TRBV10-3 with TRBJ2-1, with D uncertain. Germline V gene sequence: CDR1 ENHRY, CDR2 SYGVKD. CDR3 length equals 16 residues. The V gene lost 2 bases and the J gene lost 1 base, with 12 bases spanning the gap.

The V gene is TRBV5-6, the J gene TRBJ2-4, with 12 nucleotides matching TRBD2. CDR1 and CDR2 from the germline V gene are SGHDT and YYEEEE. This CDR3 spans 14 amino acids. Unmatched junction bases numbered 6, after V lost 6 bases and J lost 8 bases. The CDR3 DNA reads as TGTGCCAGCACCCCGACTAGCGGGGGAGACATTCAGTACTTC. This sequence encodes CASTPTSGGDIQYF.

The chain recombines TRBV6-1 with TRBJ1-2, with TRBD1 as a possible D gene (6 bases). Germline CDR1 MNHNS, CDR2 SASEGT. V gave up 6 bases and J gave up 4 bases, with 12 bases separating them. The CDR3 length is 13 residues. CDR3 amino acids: CASSLDSFYGYTF. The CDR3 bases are TGTGCCAGCAGCCTGGACAGTTTCTATGGCTACACCTTC.

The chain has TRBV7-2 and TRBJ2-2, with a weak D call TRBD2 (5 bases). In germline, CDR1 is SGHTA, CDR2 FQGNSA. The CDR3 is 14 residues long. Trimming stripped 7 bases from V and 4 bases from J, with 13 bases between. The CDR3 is CASTAREGTGELFF. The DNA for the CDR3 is TGTGCCAGCACCGCCCGCGAGGGCACCGGGGAGCTGTTTTTT.

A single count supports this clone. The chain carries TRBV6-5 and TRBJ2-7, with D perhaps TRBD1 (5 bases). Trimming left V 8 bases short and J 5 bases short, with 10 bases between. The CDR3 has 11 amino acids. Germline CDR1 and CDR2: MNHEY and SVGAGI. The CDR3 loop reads CASSGSNEQYF. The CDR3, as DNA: TGTGCCAGCTCAGGGTCGAACGAGCAGTACTTC.

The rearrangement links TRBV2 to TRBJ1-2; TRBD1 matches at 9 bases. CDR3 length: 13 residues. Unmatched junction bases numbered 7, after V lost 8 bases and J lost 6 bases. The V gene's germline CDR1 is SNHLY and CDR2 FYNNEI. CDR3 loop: CASRDREIDGYTF. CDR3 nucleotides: TGTGCCAGCCGGGACAGGGAAATCGATGGCTACACCTTC.

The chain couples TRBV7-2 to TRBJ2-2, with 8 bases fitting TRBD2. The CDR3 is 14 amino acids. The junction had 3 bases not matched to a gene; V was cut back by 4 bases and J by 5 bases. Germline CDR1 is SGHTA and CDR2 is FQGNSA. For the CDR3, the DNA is TGTGCCAGCAGCTCCACTAGCGGTACCGGGGAGCTGTTTTTT. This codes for CASSSTSGTGELFF.

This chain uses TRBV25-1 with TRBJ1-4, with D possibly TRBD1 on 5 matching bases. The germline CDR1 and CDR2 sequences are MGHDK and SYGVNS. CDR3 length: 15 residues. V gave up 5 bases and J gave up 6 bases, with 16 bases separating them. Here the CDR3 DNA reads TGTGCCAGCAGTATATCCGGGGGTTCAGATGAAAAACTGTTTTTT. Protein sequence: CASSISGGSDEKLFF.

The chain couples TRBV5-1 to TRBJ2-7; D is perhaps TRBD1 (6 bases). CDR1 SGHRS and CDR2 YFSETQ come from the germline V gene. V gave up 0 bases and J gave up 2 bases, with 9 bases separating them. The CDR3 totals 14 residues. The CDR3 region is CASSLGTAPYEQYF. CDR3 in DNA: TGCGCCAGCAGCTTGGGGACAGCCCCCTACGAGCAGTACTTC.

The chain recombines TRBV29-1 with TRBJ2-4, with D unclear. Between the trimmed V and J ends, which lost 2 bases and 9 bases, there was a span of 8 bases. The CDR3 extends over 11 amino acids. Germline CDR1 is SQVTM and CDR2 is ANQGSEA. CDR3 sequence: CSVEWSAIQYF. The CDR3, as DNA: TGCAGCGTTGAATGGTCAGCCATTCAGTACTTC.

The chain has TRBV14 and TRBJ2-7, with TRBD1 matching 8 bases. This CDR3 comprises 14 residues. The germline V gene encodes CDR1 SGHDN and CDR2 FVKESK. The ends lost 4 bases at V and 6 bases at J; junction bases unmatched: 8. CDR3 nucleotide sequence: TGTGCCAGCAGCCCTACCGCTACAGGGGGCGAGCAGTACTTC. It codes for CASSPTATGGEQYF.

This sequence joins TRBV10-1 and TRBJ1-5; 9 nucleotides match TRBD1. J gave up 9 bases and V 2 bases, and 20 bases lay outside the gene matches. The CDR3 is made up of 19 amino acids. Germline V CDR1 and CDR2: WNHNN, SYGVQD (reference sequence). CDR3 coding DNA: TGCGCCAGCAGTGAGAGACAGGGGGAGGTCCTTTTTCAAAATTGGCCCCAGCATTTT. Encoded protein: CASSERQGEVLFQNWPQHF.

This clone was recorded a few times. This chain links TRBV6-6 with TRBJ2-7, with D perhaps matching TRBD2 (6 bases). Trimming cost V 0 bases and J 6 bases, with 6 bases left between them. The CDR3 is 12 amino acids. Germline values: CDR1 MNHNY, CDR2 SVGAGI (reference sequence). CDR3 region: CASSYSEGEQYF. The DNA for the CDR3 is TGTGCCAGCAGTTACTCGGAGGGCGAGCAGTACTTC.

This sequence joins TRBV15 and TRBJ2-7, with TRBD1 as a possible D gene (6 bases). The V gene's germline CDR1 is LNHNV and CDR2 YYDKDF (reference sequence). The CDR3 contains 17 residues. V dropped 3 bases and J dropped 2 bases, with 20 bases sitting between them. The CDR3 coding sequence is TGTGCCACCAGCAGGGCGTACGGGACACCCCAAACCTACGAGCAGTACTTC. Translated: CATSRAYGTPQTYEQYF.

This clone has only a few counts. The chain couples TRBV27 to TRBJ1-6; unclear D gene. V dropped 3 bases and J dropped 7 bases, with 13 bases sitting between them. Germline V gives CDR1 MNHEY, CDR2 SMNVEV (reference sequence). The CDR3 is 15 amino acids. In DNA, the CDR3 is TGTGCCAGCAGTTTTCGGGGTCTGCGGAATTCACCCCTCCACTTT. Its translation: CASSFRGLRNSPLHF.

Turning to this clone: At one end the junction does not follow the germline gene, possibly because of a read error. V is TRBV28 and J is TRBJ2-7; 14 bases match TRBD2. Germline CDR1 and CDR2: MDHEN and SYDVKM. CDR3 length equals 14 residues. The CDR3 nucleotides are TGTGCCAGCAGTCTCCCGGGACTAGCGGGGGTTAGGCACTTC. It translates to CASSLPGLAGVRHF.

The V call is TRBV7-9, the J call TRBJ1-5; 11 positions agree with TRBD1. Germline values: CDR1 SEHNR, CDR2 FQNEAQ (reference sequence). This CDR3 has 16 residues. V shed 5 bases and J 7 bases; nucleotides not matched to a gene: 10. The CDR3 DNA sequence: TGTGCCAGCAGCGTAGGAGGACAGGGGGCGAAGCAGCCCCAGCATTTT. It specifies CASSVGGQGAKQPQHF.

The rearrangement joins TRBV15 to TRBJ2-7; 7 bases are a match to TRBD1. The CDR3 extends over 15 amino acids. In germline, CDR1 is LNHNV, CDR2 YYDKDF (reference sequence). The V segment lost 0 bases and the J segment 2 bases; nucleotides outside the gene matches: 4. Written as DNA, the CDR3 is TGTGCCACCAGCAGAGATTCGAGGGGGCCCTACGAGCAGTACTTC. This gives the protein CATSRDSRGPYEQYF.

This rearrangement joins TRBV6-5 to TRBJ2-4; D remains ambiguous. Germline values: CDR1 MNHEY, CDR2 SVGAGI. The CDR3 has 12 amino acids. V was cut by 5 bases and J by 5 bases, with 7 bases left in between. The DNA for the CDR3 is TGTGCCAGCAGTCCTCCCGAAAACATTCAGTACTTC. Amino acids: CASSPPENIQYF.